This T cell receptor (beta chain) was recorded in a study of blood T cells in healthy people across ages. Alongside a J-beta primer mix, a sample-barcoded 5' primer served in a second PCR lasting roughly 7 to 11 cycles. Each CDR3 protein gets one entry after TCRdb re-called the 5' RACE reads with MiXCR. The table shows about 800,000 distinct CDR3 sequences, with roughly 60% occurring only once. General observations from the study: Relative to aged donors, long-lived donors carried more naive CD4+ cells and displayed higher diversity.

About this clonotype: Antigen unknown.

CDR1 and CDR2 from the germline V gene are SGHAT and FQDESV (reference sequence). This CDR3 region has 14 residues. Trimming cost V 2 bases and J 3 bases, with 9 bases left between them. Sequenced: blood. The chain has TRBV11-1 and TRBJ2-3, with unresolved D. This receptor was taken from a young man in good health. CDR3 sequence (DNA): TGTGCCAGCAGCTTAACCACCCCAACAGATACGCAGTATTTT. Protein sequence: CASSLTTPTDTQYF.